The rows below give T cell receptor beta chains drawn from one sample of a study of T cell repertoires in cytomegalovirus infection. TCRdb re-analysed the reads in MiXCR, keeping a single row per CDR3 protein. Among 100,000 to 150,000 distinct CDR3 sequences listed, more than 20% were seen once. Antigen specificity for these receptors is unknown. The specimen sequenced was PBMCs, sequenced either directly or after in vitro stimulation (not recorded which). The receptors come from a human donor in good health (CMV status not recorded). Some clones in this sample may be carry-over from other donors' samples. CDR3s include the opening cysteine and the closing phenylalanine or tryptophan. The D gene is left open where the match is weak. Clone size, where shown, is once, few, many, or a class for clones that have expanded.

TRBJ2-3 - - TRBV2 CARGARTDTQYF TGTGCCAGAGGGGCCCGCACAGATACGCAGTATTTT
TRBJ1-1 - - TRBV20-1 CSASVPGRGTEAFF TGCAGTGCTAGTGTTCCAGGGAGAGGCACTGAAGCTTTCTTT
TRBJ1-1 - TRBD1 TRBV19 CASSMRGTGNTEAFF TGTGCCAGTAGTATGAGAGGGACAGGGAACACTGAAGCTTTCTTT
TRBJ1-4 many TRBD1 TRBV28 CASLDRGGDEKLFF TGTGCCAGCCTGGACAGGGGAGGTGACGAAAAACTGTTTTTT
TRBJ2-1 - - TRBV7-2 CASSSPGLEQFF TGTGCCAGCAGCTCCCCGGGACTTGAGCAGTTCTTC
TRBJ2-7 - - TRBV20-1 CSARVAGFDEQYF TGCAGTGCTAGAGTGGCGGGATTTGACGAGCAGTACTTC
TRBJ1-5 few - TRBV2 CASSRQENQPQHF TGTGCCAGCAGCCGACAGGAAAATCAGCCCCAGCATTTT
TRBJ2-6 - - TRBV25-1 CASRLSGANVLTF TGTGCCAGCCGACTATCTGGGGCCAACGTCCTGACTTTC
TRBJ1-1 once - TRBV20-1 CSAILGSQHTEAFF TGCAGTGCTATTCTAGGCAGTCAACACACTGAAGCTTTCTTT
TRBJ1-2 few - TRBV20-1 CSASGGSVRANYGYTF TGCAGTGCTAGTGGTGGGTCAGTTCGGGCTAACTATGGCTACACCTTC
TRBJ2-1 - TRBD2 TRBV5-6 CASSLSGAGAGEQFF TGTGCCAGCAGCTTGTCAGGAGCGGGAGCGGGTGAGCAGTTCTTC
TRBJ1-1 few - TRBV7-8 CASSLGRRMGTEAFF TGTGCCAGCAGCTTAGGCCGCAGGATGGGAACTGAAGCTTTCTTT
TRBJ1-3 many - TRBV19 CASSLIGNTIYF TGTGCCAGTAGTTTAATCGGAAACACCATATATTTT
TRBJ2-5 few TRBD2 TRBV24-1 CATSDPRGREGNMETQYF TGTGCCACCAGTGACCCAAGGGGGCGGGAGGGAAACATGGAGACCCAGTACTTC
TRBJ2-3 many - TRBV7-4 CASTPGPTVSDTQYF TGTGCCAGCACCCCGGGACCGACCGTCTCAGATACGCAGTATTTT
TRBJ1-1 - TRBD1 TRBV5-4 CASSFRTGRTEAFF TGTGCCAGCAGCTTCAGGACAGGGCGGACTGAAGCTTTCTTT
TRBJ1-1 few - TRBV7-2 CASSLVGALNTEAFF TGTGCCAGCAGCTTAGTCGGGGCCTTGAACACTGAAGCTTTCTTT
TRBJ2-1 - - TRBV18 CASSPIGNEQFF TGTGCCAGCTCCCCCATTGGGAATGAGCAGTTCTTC
TRBJ2-2 many TRBD2 TRBV7-2 CASSLALKTSGRTGELFF TGTGCCAGCAGCTTAGCGCTAAAGACTAGCGGGCGCACCGGGGAGCTGTTTTTT
TRBJ2-7 - - TRBV5-6 CASSREAYEQYF TGTGCCAGCAGCCGGGAAGCCTACGAGCAGTACTTC
TRBJ1-2 few - TRBV5-6 CASSLVGGYTF TGTGCCAGCAGCTTGGTTGGGGGCTACACCTTC
TRBJ2-5 many - TRBV12-5 CASDWIRQETQYF TGTGCTAGTGATTGGATACGTCAAGAGACCCAGTACTTC
TRBJ2-7 - - TRBV12-3/TRBV12-4 CASSSHRQASYEQYF TGTGCCAGCAGTTCCCATCGCCAGGCCTCCTACGAGCAGTACTTC
TRBJ2-5 - TRBD1 TRBV28 CASSPRTGIQETQYF TGTGCCAGCAGCCCCCGGACAGGCATTCAAGAGACCCAGTACTTC
TRBJ1-5 few - TRBV19 CASRELRGNQPQHF TGTGCCAGTAGGGAATTGAGAGGCAATCAGCCCCAGCATTTT
TRBJ1-1 many - TRBV12-3/TRBV12-4 CASSRSANTEAFF TGTGCCAGCAGCCGGTCAGCGAACACTGAAGCTTTCTTT
TRBJ1-6 many TRBD1 TRBV7-8 CASSQGDRGKPRLHF TGTGCCAGCAGCCAAGGGGACAGGGGAAAGCCTAGGCTCCACTTT
TRBJ2-1 - - TRBV5-4 CASSLRLEQFF TGTGCCAGCAGCTTGAGGCTGGAGCAGTTCTTC
TRBJ2-3 few - TRBV28 CASRPSLADTDTQYF TGTGCCAGCAGGCCTTCCTTAGCGGACACAGATACGCAGTATTTT
TRBJ2-7 - - TRBV7-9 CASSGGTDPYEQYF TGTGCCAGCAGCGGAGGGACTGACCCCTACGAGCAGTACTTC
TRBJ1-6 - - TRBV6-2/TRBV6-3 CASSPGRINSPLHF TGTGCCAGCAGCCCTGGACGGATTAATTCACCCCTCCACTTT
TRBJ1-2 - - TRBV6-4 CASSVDAGRVNYGYTF TGTGCCAGCAGCGTCGACGCAGGCAGGGTAAACTATGGCTACACCTTC
TRBJ2-1 - TRBD2 TRBV7-2 CASSLEVREVGDEQFF TGTGCCAGCAGCTTAGAGGTGCGGGAGGTCGGGGATGAGCAGTTCTTC
TRBJ2-7 many TRBD1 TRBV11-1 CASSRDRRNEQYF TGTGCCAGCAGCCGGGACAGGCGGAACGAGCAGTACTTC
TRBJ2-1 many TRBD2 TRBV19 CASMIRAGGRINEQFF TGTGCCAGTATGATTAGAGCGGGAGGAAGGATCAATGAGCAGTTCTTC
TRBJ1-2 - - TRBV5-3 CASSSPAGYSGYGYTF TGTGCCAGCAGCAGTCCGGCAGGGTACAGCGGCTATGGCTACACCTTC
TRBJ1-1 few TRBD1 TRBV19 CASSPGTGITIRSPEAFF TGTGCCAGTAGCCCCGGGACAGGGATAACGATCAGGAGCCCTGAAGCTTTCTTT
TRBJ1-3 few - TRBV5-4 CASSLLGNTIYF TGTGCCAGCAGCTTGCTGGGAAACACCATATATTTT
TRBJ1-5 few TRBD1 TRBV4-1 CASSLDRDIQPQHF TGCGCCAGCAGCTTGGACAGGGATATTCAGCCCCAGCATTTT
TRBJ1-1 - - TRBV5-4 CASSLSMNTEAFF TGTGCCAGCAGCTTGTCCATGAACACTGAAGCTTTCTTT
TRBJ1-5 few - TRBV12-3/TRBV12-4 CASSLGGIGNQPQHF TGTGCCAGCAGTTTAGGAGGGATCGGCAATCAGCCCCAGCATTTT
TRBJ1-2 - - TRBV7-2 CASSPSYNSGRVDGYTF TGTGCCAGCAGCCCCTCATATAACTCGGGGCGCGTCGATGGCTACACCTTC
TRBJ1-2 many - TRBV4-3 CASSQEAWGRRPYGYTF TGCGCCAGCAGCCAAGAGGCTTGGGGCAGGAGACCCTATGGCTACACCTTC
TRBJ2-1 - - TRBV5-6 CASTPGSPPTNEQFF TGTGCCAGCACCCCTGGAAGCCCACCTACCAATGAGCAGTTCTTC
TRBJ2-1 once TRBD2 TRBV13 CASSLERGAYNEQFF TGTGCCAGCAGCTTAGAGCGGGGGGCCTACAATGAGCAGTTCTTC
TRBJ2-7 many - TRBV5-1 CASSSRGGTYEQYF TGCGCCAGCAGCTCCAGGGGCGGGACCTACGAGCAGTACTTC
TRBJ2-1 - TRBD2 TRBV2 CLIASGSYNEQFF TGCCTCATAGCTAGCGGCTCCTACAATGAGCAGTTCTTC
TRBJ2-4 many - TRBV12-3/TRBV12-4 CASSPVRDTERAKNIQYF TGTGCCAGCAGTCCCGTTCGGGACACGGAGAGAGCCAAAAACATTCAGTACTTC
TRBJ2-5 - - TRBV10-3 CAISEQGQAKETQYF TGTGCCATCAGTGAACAGGGACAAGCGAAAGAGACCCAGTACTTC
TRBJ1-2 few - TRBV28 CASSQRDIRGYTF TGTGCCAGCAGTCAACGGGACATCCGCGGCTACACCTTC
TRBJ2-1 medium-sized - TRBV6-2/TRBV6-3 CASSSRDWGEQFF TGTGCCAGCAGTTCTCGCGATTGGGGTGAGCAGTTCTTC
TRBJ2-3 few - TRBV7-9 CASSATMTDTQYF TGTGCCAGCAGCGCAACTATGACAGATACGCAGTATTTT
TRBJ2-2 many TRBD2 TRBV28 CASSLYWGLDTSYFNTGELFF TGTGCCAGCAGTTTATATTGGGGACTAGACACCAGCTATTTCAACACCGGGGAGCTGTTTTTT
TRBJ2-3 many TRBD2 TRBV7-2 CASSSGEGHTDTQYF TGTGCCAGCAGCTCCGGGGAGGGGCACACAGATACGCAGTATTTT